Each of the 9 T cell receptor beta chains below was sequenced from the same sample in a study of blood T cell repertoires in COVID-19. Libraries were prepared by immunoSEQ multiplex PCR; TCRdb keeps only in-frame clonotypes and omits some of them. The table lists 45,000 to 55,000 clones, about 86% of them singletons, with about 10% in the top ten. Sequenced: peripheral blood. The receptors derive from a man aged 70-80 years with active COVID-19.

The rearrangement uses TRBV29-1 and TRBJ1-1; 7 bases align to TRBD1. Per germline, CDR1 SQVTM and CDR2 ANQGSEA. V was pared by 7 bases and J by 11 bases, with 10 bases of the junction left unmatched. This CDR3 is built from 11 residues. The CDR3: CSAGEGARAFF. The DNA of the CDR3 is TGCAGCGCTGGTGAGGGGGCGAGGGCTTTCTTT.

The chain is built from TRBV13 and TRBJ2-3, with TRBD2 identical over 8 bases. The junction had 13 bases not matched to a gene; V was cut back by 5 bases and J by 6 bases. Germline V gene lookup returns CDR1 PRHDT and CDR2 FYEKMQ (reference sequence). This CDR3 is built from 16 residues. CDR3 nucleotide sequence: TGTGCCAGCAGCCAGCGGCCGGGACTAGGTACCGATACGCAGTATTTT. Encoded protein: CASSQRPGLGTDTQYF.

The chain carries TRBV3-1 (or the pseudogene TRBV3-2) and TRBJ2-5, with TRBD2 matching 13 bases. The germline gives CDR1 LGHDT, CDR2 YNNKEL (reference sequence). V lost 0 bases and J lost 1; bases outside the gene matches: 5. The CDR3 spans 18 residues. The CDR3 region is CASSQEGLAGVFQETQYF. In DNA form, the CDR3 reads TGTGCCAGCAGCCAAGAAGGACTAGCGGGGGTATTCCAAGAGACCCAGTACTTC.

The chain uses TRBV3-1 (or the pseudogene TRBV3-2) and TRBJ2-2; D unclear. Trimming pared 1 base from V and 0 bases from J, leaving 9 bases between. Germline V CDR1 and CDR2: LGHDT, YNNKEL (reference sequence). The CDR3 covers 16 residues. CDR3 protein: CASSQAPISNTGELFF. The CDR3 DNA is TGTGCCAGCAGCCAAGCCCCAATTTCGAACACCGGGGAGCTGTTTTTT.

The J gene is TRBJ2-5, the V gene TRBV5-5, with TRBD1 identical over 9 bases. The CDR3 loop spans 14 amino acids. Germline V gene sequence: CDR1 SGHKS, CDR2 YYEKEE (reference sequence). V dropped 2 bases and J dropped 5; count of bases not matched to a gene: 4. The CDR3 bases are TGTGCCAGCAGCTTCGACAGGGGGTCGGAGACCCAGTACTTC. Amino acid sequence: CASSFDRGSETQYF. The complete variable domain, with remaining parts taken from reference TRBV5-5 and TRBJ2-5, reads DAGVTQSPTHLIKTRGQQVTLRCSPISGHKSVSWYQQVLGQGPQFIFQYYEKEERGRGNFPDRFSARQFPNYSSELNVNALLLGDSALYLCASSFDRGSETQYFGPGTRLLVL.

V and J are TRBV6-1 and TRBJ1-1; the D gene is possibly TRBD1 (5 bases). Trimming removed 0 bases at V and 4 bases at J, with 12 bases between. Germline V gene lookup returns CDR1 MNHNS and CDR2 SASEGT. CDR3 length: 15 residues. CDR3: CASSEAGQVGTEAFF. In nucleotides, the CDR3 is TGTGCCAGCAGTGAAGCGGGGCAGGTTGGCACTGAAGCTTTCTTT.

The chain links TRBV7-2 to TRBJ2-2; D is undetermined. Germline CDR1 SGHTA, CDR2 FQGNSA. This CDR3 comprises 15 residues. The germline V and J ends were trimmed by 3 bases and 0 bases, with 8 bases remaining between them. As DNA, the CDR3 is TGTGCCAGCAGCTTGCGGCCTACGAACACCGGGGAGCTGTTTTTT. It yields the protein CASSLRPTNTGELFF.

The V call is TRBV30, the J call TRBJ1-4, with D possibly being TRBD1 (6 bases). The length of the CDR3 is 14 residues. Germline assignment: CDR1 GTSNPN and CDR2 SVGIG (reference sequence). With 3 bases removed from V and 6 bases from J, the gap between germline ends came to 14 bases. The CDR3: CAWSPGQLDEKLFF. The CDR3 nucleotides are TGTGCCTGGAGCCCGGGACAACTGGATGAAAAACTGTTTTTT.

This clone appeared a few times. This sequence joins TRBV28 and TRBJ1-4; TRBD1 matches 7 bases. Losses at the gene ends were 5 bases for V and 8 bases for J; bases not matched to a gene: 5. Germline V gene lookup returns CDR1 MDHEN and CDR2 SYDVKM. The CDR3 sequence is 13 residues long. The CDR3 sequence is CASSKGAREKLFF. CDR3 sequence (DNA): TGTGCCAGCAGTAAGGGGGCGCGAGAAAAACTGTTTTTT.